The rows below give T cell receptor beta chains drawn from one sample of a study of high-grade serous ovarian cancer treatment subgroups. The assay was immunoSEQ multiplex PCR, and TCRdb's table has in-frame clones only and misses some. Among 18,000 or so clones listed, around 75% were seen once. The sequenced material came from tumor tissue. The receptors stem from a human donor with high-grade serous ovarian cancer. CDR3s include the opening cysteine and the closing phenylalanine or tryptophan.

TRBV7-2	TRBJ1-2	CASSLTGGINYGYTF
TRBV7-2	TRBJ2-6	CASSLEGSGANVLTF
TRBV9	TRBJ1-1	CASSPMTVNTEAFF
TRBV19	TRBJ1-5	CASSPTGPGQPQHF
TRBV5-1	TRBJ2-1	CASSSTISSYNEQFF
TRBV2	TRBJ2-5	CASRYQETQYF
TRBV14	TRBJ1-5	CASSQGPGPQHF
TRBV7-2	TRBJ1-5	CASSETGNQPQHF
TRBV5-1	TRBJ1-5	CASSQGDSRNQPQHF
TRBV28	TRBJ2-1	CASSDFSYNEQFF
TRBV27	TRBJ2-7	CASSKADTYEQYF
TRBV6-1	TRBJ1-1	CASSRITGGTEAFF
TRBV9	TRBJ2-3	CASSPRQGAYTDTQYF
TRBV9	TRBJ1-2	CASSADDGYTF
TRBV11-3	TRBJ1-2	CASSLQYAVVF
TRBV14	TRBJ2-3	CASSPQGFTDTQYF
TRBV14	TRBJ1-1	CASSLEGHTEAFF
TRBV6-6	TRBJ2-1	CASSYVAGQGNNEQFF
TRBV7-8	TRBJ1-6	CASRGSSYNSPLHF
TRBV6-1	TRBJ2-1	CASSEKVAAGNEQFF
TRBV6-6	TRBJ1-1	CASSAPDGNTEAFF
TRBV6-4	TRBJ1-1	CASSAEGAPNTEAFF
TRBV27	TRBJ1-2	CASSLRVGLNYGYTF
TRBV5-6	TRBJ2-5	CASSLYRGLETQYF
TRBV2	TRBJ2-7	CASSALYPRGLYEQYF
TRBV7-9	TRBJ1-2	CASSSSAGGNYGYTF
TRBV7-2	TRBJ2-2	CASSLLTGRTGELFF
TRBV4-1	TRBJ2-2	CASSQEDRDTGELFF
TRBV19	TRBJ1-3	CASSFSNSGNTIYF
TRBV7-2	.	CASSPLPSGGYEQYF
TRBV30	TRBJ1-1	CAWSLETENTEAFF
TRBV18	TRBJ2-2	CASSPLGGGANTGELFF
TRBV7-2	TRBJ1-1	CASSLVSGGSMNTEAFF
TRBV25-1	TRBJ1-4	CASSGALGETNEKLFF
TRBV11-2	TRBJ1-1	CASSLGLGAEAFF